These 25 T cell receptor beta chains originate from one sample sequenced in a study of T cell clones after liver transplantation. Generated by immunoSEQ multiplex PCR, the TCRdb table keeps only in-frame clones and is missing some. The sample shows around 97,000 clones, around 84% of them seen only once. The material sequenced was CD4+ T cells from blood, taken 45 to 50 months after liver transplant. Receptors were obtained from a human patient who received a liver transplant. Certain T cells may be donor cells from the graft.

The J gene is TRBJ1-4, the V gene TRBV27; possible D gene TRBD1, 5 bases. The CDR3 contains 15 residues. Trimming shortened V by 3 bases and J by 8 bases, and 16 bases separated the two germline ends. CDR1 is MNHEY and CDR2 is SMNVEV in the germline V gene (reference sequence). The CDR3 bases are TGTGCCAGCAGTTTTAGGGGAAACTTCGGCGAAAAACTGTTTTTT. Its translation is CASSFRGNFGEKLFF.

The V and J genes are TRBV18 and TRBJ2-7, with D unclear. The V gene lost 1 base and the J gene lost 2 bases, with 6 bases spanning the gap. The CDR3 totals 13 residues. Germline V gene sequence: CDR1 KGHSH, CDR2 LQKENI. CDR3 in amino acids: CASSPLETYEQYF. DNA of the CDR3: TGTGCCAGCTCACCACTAGAAACCTACGAGCAGTACTTC.

This clone was observed a single time. The CDR3 sequence: CASRGDIRNTIYF. CDR3 in DNA: TGTGCCAGCAGGGGAGACATTCGGAACACCATATATTTT. The chain joins TRBV28 to TRBJ1-3; D not certain. Germline V CDR1 and CDR2: MDHEN, SYDVKM. The CDR3 runs 13 residues. V gave up 6 bases and J gave up 7 bases, with 13 bases separating them.

Only a few counts were recorded for this clone. The chain has TRBV5-1 and TRBJ2-1; D perhaps matches TRBD1 (6 bases). CDR1 is SGHRS, CDR2 YFSETQ, per germline. CDR3 size: 14 residues. Trimming pared 2 bases from V and 7 bases from J, leaving 13 bases between. CDR3 loop: CASSLTGNANEQFF. CDR3 sequence (DNA): TGCGCCAGCAGCTTAACAGGGAATGCAAATGAGCAGTTCTTC.

The chain joins TRBV7-8 to TRBJ2-6; D call uncertain. V dropped 2 bases and J dropped 0 bases, with 8 bases sitting between them. Germline CDR1 SGHVS, CDR2 FQNEAQ. This CDR3 has 16 amino acids. CDR3 nucleotide sequence: TGTGCCAGCAGCTTAATGGGGTCCTCTGGGGCCAACGTCCTGACTTTC. This codes for CASSLMGSSGANVLTF. Variable domain in full (rest from reference TRBV7-8 and TRBJ2-6): GAGVSQSPRYKVAKRGQDVALRCDPISGHVSLFWYQQALGQGPEFLTYFQNEAQLDKSGLPSDRFFAERPEGSVSTLKIQRTQQEDSAVYLCASSLMGSSGANVLTFGAGSRLTVL.

This clone was counted a few times. This sequence joins TRBV19 and TRBJ1-2; D is ambiguous. This CDR3 spans 14 amino acids. The V end was cut by 7 bases, the J end by 9 bases, with 21 bases between. Germline CDR1 and CDR2: LNHDA and SQIVND (reference sequence). The CDR3 nucleotides are TGTGCCAGTACCCCGGAGAAGGGCCATCGGAGCTACACCTTC. This encodes CASTPEKGHRSYTF.

The chain recombines TRBV5-5 with TRBJ2-1; D uncertain. The V gene's germline CDR1 is SGHKS and CDR2 YYEKEE (reference sequence). The V end lost 4 bases, the J end lost 2 bases, and 10 bases lay between the germline ends. This CDR3 has 14 residues. CDR3 residues: CASSGQATYNEQFF. The CDR3 DNA reads TGTGCCAGCAGCGGGCAGGCTACCTACAATGAGCAGTTCTTC. Using reference TRBV5-5 and TRBJ2-1 for the parts outside the CDR3, the full variable domain is DAGVTQSPTHLIKTRGQQVTLRCSPISGHKSVSWYQQVLGQGPQFIFQYYEKEERGRGNFPDRFSARQFPNYSSELNVNALLLGDSALYLCASSGQATYNEQFFGPGTRLTVL.

The V and J genes are TRBV18 and TRBJ2-1; tentative D call: TRBD2 (7 bases). Trimming shortened V by 6 bases and J by 0 bases, and 18 bases separated the two germline ends. Germline loops: CDR1 KGHSH, CDR2 LQKENI. This CDR3 is built from 17 residues. The CDR3 DNA is TGTGCCAGCTCCTCATCGGGGGGCCAACTCTCCTACAATGAGCAGTTCTTC. Its translation is CASSSSGGQLSYNEQFF.

This clone appeared a few times. In the same sample, other DNA sequences code for this CDR3. The rearrangement joins TRBV18 to TRBJ1-2, with 9 bases lining up with TRBD1. V lost 0 bases and J lost 7; bases outside the gene matches: 0. Germline V gives CDR1 KGHSH, CDR2 LQKENI. There are 13 residues in the CDR3. The CDR3 here is CASSPPGQGGYTF. The DNA of the CDR3 is TGTGCCAGCTCACCACCGGGACAGGGTGGCTACACCTTC.

This clone occurred once. V usage is TRBV30 and J usage is TRBJ2-5; perhaps TRBD2 as D (6 bases). TRBJ2-7 explains the end of the DNA better; the J call may be wrong. In germline, CDR1 is GTSNPN, CDR2 SVGIG (reference sequence). The CDR3 is 16 residues long. CDR3 protein: CATTQGVGGSSYEQYF. The DNA for the CDR3 is TGTGCCACCACCCAGGGAGTGGGAGGAAGCTCCTACGAGCAGTACTTC.

The rearrangement joins TRBV27 to TRBJ2-7; 7 bases match TRBD1. The CDR3 is 14 residues long. Germline CDR1 MNHEY, CDR2 SMNVEV (reference sequence). The V segment lost 8 bases and the J segment 6 bases; nucleotides outside the gene matches: 13. CDR3 bases: TGTGCCAGCGCCCGACAGGGCATTTTTTCCGAGCAGTACTTC. Protein product: CASARQGIFSEQYF.

This chain joins TRBV7-2 and TRBJ1-5; maybe TRBD1 (5 bases). The V and J ends lost 5 bases and 3 bases respectively, with 8 bases between them. The germline CDR1 and CDR2 sequences are SGHTA and FQGNSA. This CDR3 has 13 amino acids. The CDR3 nucleotides are TGTGCCAGCAGCGGGACGTTCAATCAGCCCCAGCATTTT. It is translated as CASSGTFNQPQHF.

The chain combines TRBV4-3 with TRBJ1-6; a possible D gene is TRBD1 (5 bases). The length of the CDR3 is 16 residues. Germline CDR1 reads LGHNA; CDR2 reads YSLEER. V lost 4 bases, J lost 7 bases, and 17 bases lay in between. In DNA, the CDR3 is TGCGCCAGCAGCCGAGTTCCCGGGCAGGGAAATTCACCCCTCCACTTT. It yields the protein CASSRVPGQGNSPLHF.

This sequence joins TRBV19 and TRBJ1-6; unclear D gene. CDR3 length: 17 amino acids. Trimming took 0 bases from V and 3 from J, leaving 12 bases between them. The germline V gene encodes CDR1 LNHDA and CDR2 SQIVND (reference sequence). CDR3 sequence: CASSIEVREDYNSPLHF. CDR3 nucleotide sequence: TGTGCCAGTAGTATAGAGGTTCGGGAGGACTATAATTCACCCCTCCACTTT.

This clone has just one count. The chain couples TRBV10-3 to TRBJ2-5; 9 bases match TRBD1. Trimming at V came to 5 bases and at J to 4 bases, leaving 2 bases not matched to a gene. Per the germline V gene, CDR1 is ENHRY and CDR2 is SYGVKD. The CDR3 has 13 amino acids. CDR3 loop: CAISRTGVETQYF. The CDR3 nucleotides are TGTGCCATCAGTCGGACAGGGGTAGAGACCCAGTACTTC.

This clone was recorded only once. The chain carries TRBV11-2 and TRBJ2-7; weak D call: TRBD1 (5 bases). This CDR3 is built from 13 residues. Germline values: CDR1 SGHAT, CDR2 FQNNGV. Trimming shortened V by 1 base and J by 2 bases, and 6 bases separated the two germline ends. For the CDR3, the DNA is TGTGCCAGCAGCTTAGGGGGCACCTACGAGCAGTACTTC. Residues: CASSLGGTYEQYF.

A word on this clone: The junction shows a germline mismatch at one end, possibly a read error. The rearrangement joins TRBV7-2 to TRBJ1-2; unclear D gene. Germline values: CDR1 SGHTA, CDR2 FQGNSA. CDR3 length equals 12 residues. CDR3 sequence reads: CASRLDTYGYTF. DNA for the CDR3: TGTGCCAGCAGATTAGATACATATGGCTACACCTTC.

The CDR3 DNA sequence: TGCGCCAGCAGCTTGGCCATTGGGCAGGGTCTGGGTGAAAAACTGTTTTTT. Its protein product is CASSLAIGQGLGEKLFF. This chain joins TRBV5-1 and TRBJ1-4; weak D call: TRBD1 (5 bases). Germline V CDR1 and CDR2: SGHRS, YFSETQ. Trimming stripped 0 bases from V and 7 bases from J, with 19 bases between. This CDR3 has 17 amino acids.

The J gene is TRBJ2-2, the V gene TRBV7-3; TRBD2 aligns across 8 bases. There are 16 residues in the CDR3. Germline-derived CDR1 and CDR2 are SGHTA and FQGTGA. With V trimmed by 5 bases and J by 2 bases, 7 bases remained unmatched. The CDR3 DNA sequence: TGTGCCAGCAGCCCACAAGCGGGGGTCAACACCGGGGAGCTGTTTTTT. Residues: CASSPQAGVNTGELFF.

To note about this clone: The junction departs from the called germline gene at one end, perhaps through a read error. The CDR3 loop is CASRLGGIQETQYF. The CDR3 DNA sequence: TGCGCCAGCAGATTGGGGGGGATCCAAGAGACCCAGTACTTC. The chain employs TRBV5-1 and TRBJ2-5; TRBD2 aligns across 7 bases. Germline CDR1 reads SGHRS; CDR2 reads YFSETQ. The CDR3 is made up of 14 amino acids.

The gene calls are TRBV10-3 and TRBJ2-3; 8 positions agree with TRBD2. J was trimmed by 0 bases and V by 3 bases; bases with no gene match: 2. This CDR3 spans 15 amino acids. The germline V gene has CDR1 ENHRY and CDR2 SYGVKD. The CDR3 reads CAISERGGSTDTQYF. CDR3 DNA sequence: TGTGCCATCAGTGAACGGGGGGGGAGCACAGATACGCAGTATTTT.

This chain uses TRBV29-1 with TRBJ1-2, with 7 bases fitting TRBD1. With 5 bases clipped from V and 3 bases from J, the junction kept 6 bases outside the gene matches. The CDR3 contains 13 residues. The germline V gene encodes CDR1 SQVTM and CDR2 ANQGSEA. CDR3 nucleotides: TGCAGCGTTTCCAGGGGGGCGGACTATGGCTACACCTTC. Encoded protein: CSVSRGADYGYTF.

In this sample, this clone turned up a few times. The rearrangement joins TRBV29-1 to TRBJ2-2; TRBD1 matches 7 bases. The CDR3 has 13 residues. The V gene's germline CDR1 is SQVTM and CDR2 ANQGSEA. The J segment lost 2 bases and the V segment lost 7 bases, leaving 4 bases of the junction unmatched. The CDR3 loop is CSAGTANTGELFF. The DNA for the CDR3 is TGCAGCGCAGGGACAGCCAACACCGGGGAGCTGTTTTTT.

The chain combines TRBV27 with TRBJ1-5; a weak D match, TRBD1 (5 bases). The length of the CDR3 is 15 residues. Germline values: CDR1 MNHEY, CDR2 SMNVEV (reference sequence). Trimming removed 3 bases at V and 1 base at J, with 10 bases between. CDR3 in amino acids: CASSFPDTSNQPQHF. DNA of the CDR3: TGTGCCAGCAGTTTCCCGGACACCAGCAATCAGCCCCAGCATTTT.

The chain combines TRBV6-4 with TRBJ1-5, with 8 bases lining up with TRBD1. CDR1 is MRHNA, CDR2 SNTAGT, per germline. CDR3 length: 18 residues. V was clipped by 6 bases and J by 1 base; unmatched bases: 14. CDR3: CASSRTGWRKWSNQPQHF. DNA for the CDR3: TGTGCCAGCAGCAGGACAGGGTGGAGAAAATGGAGCAATCAGCCCCAGCATTTT.